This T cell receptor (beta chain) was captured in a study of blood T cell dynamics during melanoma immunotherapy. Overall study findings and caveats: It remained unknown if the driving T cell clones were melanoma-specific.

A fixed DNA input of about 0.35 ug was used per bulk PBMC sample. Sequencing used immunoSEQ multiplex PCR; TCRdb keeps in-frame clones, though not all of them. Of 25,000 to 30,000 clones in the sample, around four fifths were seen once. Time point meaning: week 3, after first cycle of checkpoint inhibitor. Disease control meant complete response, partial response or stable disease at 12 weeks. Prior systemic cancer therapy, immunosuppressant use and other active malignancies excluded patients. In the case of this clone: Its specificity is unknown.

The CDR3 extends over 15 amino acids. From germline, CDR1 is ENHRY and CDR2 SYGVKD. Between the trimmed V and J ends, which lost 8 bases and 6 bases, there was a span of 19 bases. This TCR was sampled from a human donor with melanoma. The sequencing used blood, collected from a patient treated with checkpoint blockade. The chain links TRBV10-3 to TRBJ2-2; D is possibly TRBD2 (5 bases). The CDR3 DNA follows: TGTGCCATCTCTGGAGAGGGTCTCAGATCCGGGGAGCTGTTTTTT. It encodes CAISGEGLRSGELFF.